One sample yielded the 21 T cell receptor beta chains listed below, sequenced in a study of T cells in Graves' hyperthyroidism and ophthalmopathy. The TCR beta CDR3 regions underwent amplification using RNA transcripts as the source. During a first-round RT-PCR of the TCR CDR3, the HTBI primer set was used. TCRdb reanalysed the multiplex PCR reads using MiXCR and keeps one entry per CDR3 protein. Among around 190,000 distinct CDR3 sequences listed, about a sixth were seen once. Sequencing input: blood. The receptor source for this set is a woman aged 45 to 65 with Graves' hyperthyroidism.

This clonotype came up many times. The chain carries TRBV20-1 and TRBJ1-1, with D possibly matching TRBD1 (5 bases). This CDR3 is 14 amino acids long. Trimming left V 1 base short and J 4 bases short, with 13 bases between. CDR1 and CDR2 (germline): DFQATT, SNEGSKA (reference sequence). The CDR3, as DNA: TGCAGTGCTAGAGGGACGGGGCGCGCCACTGAAGCTTTCTTT. As protein: CSARGTGRATEAFF.

The chain uses TRBV20-1 and TRBJ2-5; TRBD2 aligns across 10 bases. The trim removed 1 base at V and 7 bases at J, leaving 15 bases unmatched. CDR1 and CDR2 from the germline V gene are DFQATT and SNEGSKA (reference sequence). The CDR3 has 17 residues. The CDR3 reads CSARVMSRASGGLTQYF. CDR3 sequence (DNA): TGCAGTGCTAGAGTTATGTCCAGGGCTAGCGGGGGCCTGACCCAGTACTTC.

V gene TRBV5-1 combines with J gene TRBJ2-3; D may be TRBD1 (6 bases). The germline V and J ends were trimmed by 4 bases and 0 bases, with 15 bases remaining between them. The CDR3 loop spans 16 amino acids. In germline, CDR1 is SGHRS, CDR2 YFSETQ. CDR3 in DNA: TGCGCCAGCAGCAGGGGGACAACTGCTAGCACAGATACGCAGTATTTT. Translated, it gives CASSRGTTASTDTQYF.

A few counts support this clonotype. This chain joins TRBV15 and TRBJ2-3; D remains ambiguous. The CDR3 is made up of 14 amino acids. Deletions cut 1 base from V and 2 bases from J, with 7 bases between. CDR1 is LNHNV, CDR2 YYDKDF, per germline (reference sequence). The CDR3 DNA reads TGTGCCACCAGCAGAGGCCTCAACACAGATACGCAGTATTTT. Protein: CATSRGLNTDTQYF. The full variable domain, rest sourced from reference TRBV15 and TRBJ2-3, is DAMVIQNPRYQVTQFGKPVTLSCSQTLNHNVMYWYQQKSSQAPKLLFHYYDKDFNNEADTPDNFQSRRPNTSFCFLDIRSPGLGDTAMYLCATSRGLNTDTQYFGPGTRLTVL.

The chain is built from TRBV5-1 and TRBJ2-1; D possibly corresponds to TRBD2 (6 bases). CDR1 SGHRS and CDR2 YFSETQ come from the germline V gene. The CDR3 spans 16 residues. The germline V and J ends were trimmed by 4 bases and 6 bases, with 20 bases remaining between them. The CDR3 protein is CASSRETVTNPNEQFF. The CDR3 DNA reads as TGCGCCAGCAGCCGGGAGACAGTTACTAACCCCAATGAGCAGTTCTTC.

In the case of this clonotype: This may stem from a read error, because a much larger clone lies one nucleotide away. V usage is TRBV7-9 and J usage is TRBJ2-7, with TRBD2 identical over 7 bases. The CDR3 is 14 residues long. In germline, CDR1 is SEHNR, CDR2 FQNEAQ (reference sequence). CDR3: CASSPLAFPYQQYF. The CDR3 nucleotides are TGTGCCAGCAGCCCACTAGCGTTCCCCTACCAGCAGTACTTC.

This clonotype was detected many times. This chain joins TRBV12-3 or TRBV12-4 and TRBJ1-5; D ambiguous. Between the trimmed V and J ends, which lost 6 bases and 0 bases, there was a span of 9 bases. The CDR3 runs 14 residues. The CDR3 region is CASSHKSSNQPQHF. In DNA form, the CDR3 reads TGTGCCAGCAGCCACAAGAGTAGCAATCAGCCCCAGCATTTT.

With respect to this clonotype: A read error is possible here, since a much larger clone lies one base away. The CDR3 protein is CASSFRGTQYF. In nucleotides, the CDR3 is TGTGCCAGCAGTTTTAGAGGGACCCAGTACTTC. J is TRBJ2-5 and V is TRBV27; D not resolved. Deletions cut 3 bases from V and 7 bases from J, with 6 bases between. The CDR3 is 11 residues long. Germline lookup yields CDR1 MNHEY and CDR2 SMNVEV (reference sequence).

This clonotype was seen only a few times. J is TRBJ2-3 and V is TRBV2; 11 nucleotides match TRBD2. Looked up from germline, CDR1 is SNHLY and CDR2 is FYNNEI. J gave up 4 bases and V 7 bases, and 4 bases lay outside the gene matches. The CDR3 contains 14 residues. The CDR3: CASISGRAADTQYF. Here the CDR3 DNA reads TGTGCCAGCATTAGCGGGAGGGCCGCAGATACGCAGTATTTT. Together with reference TRBV2 and TRBJ2-3, the CDR3 gives the full variable domain: EPEVTQTPSHQVTQMGQEVILRCVPISNHLYFYWYRQILGQKVEFLVSFYNNEISEKSEIFDDQFSVERPDGSNFTLKIRSTKLEDSAMYFCASISGRAADTQYFGPGTRLTVL.

Many counts were recorded for this clonotype. The chain has TRBV7-9 and TRBJ2-1, with 9 bases aligning to TRBD2. Germline-derived CDR1 and CDR2 are SEHNR and FQNEAQ (reference sequence). Trimming cost V 1 base and J 3 bases; bases outside gene matches: 4. This CDR3 has 16 amino acids. The CDR3: CASSLGLAGSYNEQFF. The CDR3 nucleotides are TGTGCCAGCAGCTTAGGCCTAGCGGGAAGCTACAATGAGCAGTTCTTC. Variable domain in full (rest from reference TRBV7-9 and TRBJ2-1): DTGVSQNPRHKITKRGQNVTFRCDPISEHNRLYWYRQTLGQGPEFLTYFQNEAQLEKSRLLSDRFSAERPKGSFSTLEIQRTEQGDSAMYLCASSLGLAGSYNEQFFGPGTRLTVL.

This clonotype was seen only a few times. The chain combines TRBV9 with TRBJ1-1, with D possibly being TRBD1 (5 bases). Germline assignment: CDR1 SGDLS and CDR2 YYNGEE. This CDR3 comprises 14 residues. Trimming took 6 bases from V and 2 from J, leaving 14 bases between them. CDR3 residues: CASTRDGANTEAFF. Written as DNA, the CDR3 is TGTGCCAGCACCCGAGACGGGGCTAACACTGAAGCTTTCTTT. The full variable domain, rest sourced from reference TRBV9 and TRBJ1-1, is DSGVTQTPKHLITATGQRVTLRCSPRSGDLSVYWYQQSLDQGLQFLIQYYNGEERAKGNILERFSAQQFPDLHSELNLSSLELGDSALYFCASTRDGANTEAFFGQGTRLTVV.

This clonotype was picked up many times. This chain uses TRBV19 with TRBJ1-1, with a tentative D call TRBD1 (5 bases). The CDR3 consists of 13 residues. Trimming cost V 6 bases and J 3 bases, with 11 bases left between them. Looked up from germline, CDR1 is LNHDA and CDR2 is SQIVND (reference sequence). In nucleotides, the CDR3 is TGTGCCAGTAGCGGGCGAGGGGACACTGAAGCTTTCTTT. Translating gives CASSGRGDTEAFF.

Only a few counts were recorded for this clonotype. The rearrangement joins TRBV30 to TRBJ2-4, with a weak D call TRBD2 (5 bases). Germline lookup yields CDR1 GTSNPN and CDR2 SVGIG (reference sequence). V lost 4 bases, J lost 1 base, and 11 bases lay in between. This CDR3 has 14 residues. The CDR3 bases are TGTGCCTGGAATGAGGGTCGGGCCAAAAACATTCAGTACTTC. It codes for CAWNEGRAKNIQYF.

This clonotype was found many times. The V call is TRBV29-1, the J call TRBJ2-3; 7 bases map to TRBD2. With V trimmed by 0 bases and J by 11 bases, 8 bases remained unmatched. The CDR3 sequence is 13 residues long. The germline gives CDR1 SQVTM, CDR2 ANQGSEA. The CDR3 reads CSVEEGAGVMQYF. The CDR3 region has the DNA TGCAGCGTTGAAGAAGGGGCGGGAGTCATGCAGTATTTT.

The chain is built from TRBV6-4 and TRBJ1-1; D may be TRBD1 (5 bases). The germline V gene has CDR1 MRHNA and CDR2 SNTAGT. The V and J ends lost 6 bases and 4 bases respectively, with 12 bases between them. CDR3 length equals 13 residues. CDR3: CASSNPGTTEAFF. The CDR3 region has the DNA TGTGCCAGCAGCAACCCAGGGACCACTGAAGCTTTCTTT.

This clonotype has just a few counts. This may come from a read error, since a much larger clone is one base off. This chain links TRBV7-2 with TRBJ2-1; 12 positions agree with TRBD2. The closer fit of TRBJ2-7 to the DNA end suggests the J call may be wrong. CDR1 is SGHTA and CDR2 is FQGNSA in the germline V gene. The CDR3 length is 19 residues. The CDR3 DNA reads as TGTGCCAGCAGCTTAGCCGGGACTAGCGGGTTTGGCTCCTACAATGAGCAGTACTTC. Protein product: CASSLAGTSGFGSYNEQYF.

The J gene is TRBJ1-2, the V gene TRBV3-1; no definite D call. V lost 1 base to trimming and J lost 7 bases, with 10 bases between them. The CDR3 has 13 amino acids. From germline, CDR1 is LGHDT and CDR2 YNNKEL (reference sequence). As DNA, the CDR3 is TGTGCCAGCAGCCAAGCGGCCAAGGGTGGCTACACCTTC. This codes for CASSQAAKGGYTF.

This clonotype was counted at least ten times. The chain employs TRBV11-2 and TRBJ2-3; D possibly uses TRBD1 or TRBD2 (5 bases each). Germline V gene sequence: CDR1 SGHAT, CDR2 FQNNGV. This CDR3 region has 17 residues. Trimming shortened V by 5 bases and J by 1 base, and 19 bases separated the two germline ends. CDR3 in DNA: TGTGCCAGCAGCCTCCCACCTCTGGGGGTGGGCACAGATACGCAGTATTTT. As protein: CASSLPPLGVGTDTQYF.

Concerning this clonotype: This sequence may be a read error, since a much larger clone differs from it by one base. The chain combines TRBV7-2 with TRBJ2-2; D perhaps matches TRBD1 (7 bases). The germline V and J ends were trimmed by 8 bases and 1 base, with 35 bases remaining between them. CDR3 length equals 22 residues. Looked up from germline, CDR1 is SGHTA and CDR2 is FQGNSA. Here the CDR3 reads CASQRGEKQGSLPRKNTGELFF. The CDR3 DNA reads TGTGCCAGCCAGAGGGGGGAAAAACAGGGGTCCCTACCGCGAAAGAACACCGGGGAGCTGTTTTTT.

This clonotype was counted ten times or more. This chain connects TRBV2 to TRBJ2-5, with 7 positions matching TRBD1. CDR1 and CDR2 (germline): SNHLY, FYNNEI. The CDR3 contains 13 residues. With V trimmed by 5 bases and J by 7 bases, 7 bases remained unmatched. The CDR3: CASSRDRGPTQYF. The CDR3 DNA sequence: TGTGCCAGCAGTAGGGACAGAGGGCCGACCCAGTACTTC.

This clonotype occurred many times. CDR3 coding DNA: TGTGCTAGTGGTTGGGATAACACTGAAGCTTTCTTT. Its protein is CASGWDNTEAFF. The J gene is TRBJ1-1, the V gene TRBV12-5, with D hard to call. The CDR3 sequence is 12 residues long. V lost 4 bases and J lost 2, with 5 bases in between. Germline V gene sequence: CDR1 LGHNT, CDR2 FRNRAP.